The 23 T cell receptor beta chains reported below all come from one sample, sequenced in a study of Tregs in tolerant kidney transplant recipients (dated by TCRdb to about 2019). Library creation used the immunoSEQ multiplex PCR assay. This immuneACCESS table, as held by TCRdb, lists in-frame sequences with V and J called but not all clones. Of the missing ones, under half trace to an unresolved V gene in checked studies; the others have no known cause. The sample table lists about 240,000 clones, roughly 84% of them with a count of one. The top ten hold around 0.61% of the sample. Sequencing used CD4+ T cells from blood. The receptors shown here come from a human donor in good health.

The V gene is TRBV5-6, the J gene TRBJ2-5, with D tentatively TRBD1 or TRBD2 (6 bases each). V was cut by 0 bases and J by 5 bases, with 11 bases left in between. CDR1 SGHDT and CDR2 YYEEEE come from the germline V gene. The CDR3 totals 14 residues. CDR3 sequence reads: CASSLVGGRETQYF. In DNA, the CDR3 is TGTGCCAGCAGCTTGGTGGGGGGCAGGGAGACCCAGTACTTC. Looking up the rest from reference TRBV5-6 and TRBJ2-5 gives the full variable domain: DAGVTQSPTHLIKTRGQQVTLRCSPKSGHDTVSWYQQALGQGPQFIFQYYEEEERQRGNFPDRFSGHQFPNYSSELNVNALLLGDSALYLCASSLVGGRETQYFGPGTRLLVL.

The CDR3 DNA follows: TGCAGCGTTGAAGGGACTAGCGGGGGGCTTTCCTACGAGCAGTACTTC. It is translated as CSVEGTSGGLSYEQYF. The chain carries TRBV29-1 and TRBJ2-7, with TRBD2 matching over 14 bases. The germline gives CDR1 SQVTM, CDR2 ANQGSEA. This CDR3 contains 16 residues. J was trimmed by 1 base and V by 1 base; bases with no gene match: 3.

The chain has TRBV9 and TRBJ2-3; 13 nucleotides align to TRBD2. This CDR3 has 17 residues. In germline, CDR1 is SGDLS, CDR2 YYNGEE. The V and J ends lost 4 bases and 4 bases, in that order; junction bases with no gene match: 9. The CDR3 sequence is CASSLSGLAGRADTQYF. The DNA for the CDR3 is TGTGCCAGCAGCTTATCGGGACTAGCGGGACGGGCAGATACGCAGTATTTT.

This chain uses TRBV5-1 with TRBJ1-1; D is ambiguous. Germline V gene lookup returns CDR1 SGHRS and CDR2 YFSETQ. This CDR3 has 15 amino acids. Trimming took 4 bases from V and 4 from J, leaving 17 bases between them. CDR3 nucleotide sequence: TGCGCCAGCAGCACAAGGCTGGGAGGGAGCACTGAAGCTTTCTTT. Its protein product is CASSTRLGGSTEAFF.

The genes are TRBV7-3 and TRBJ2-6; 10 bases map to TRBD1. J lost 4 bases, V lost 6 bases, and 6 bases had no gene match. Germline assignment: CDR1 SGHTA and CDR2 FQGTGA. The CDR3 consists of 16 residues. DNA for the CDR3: TGTGCCAGCAGTCGGACAGGGGGACCCGGGGCCAACGTCCTGACTTTC. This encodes CASSRTGGPGANVLTF.

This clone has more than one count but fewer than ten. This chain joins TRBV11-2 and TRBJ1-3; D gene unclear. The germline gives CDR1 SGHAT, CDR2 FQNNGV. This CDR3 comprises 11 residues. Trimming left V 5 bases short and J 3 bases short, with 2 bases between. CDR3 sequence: CASSVGNTIYF. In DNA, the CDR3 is TGTGCCAGCAGCGTTGGAAACACCATATATTTT.

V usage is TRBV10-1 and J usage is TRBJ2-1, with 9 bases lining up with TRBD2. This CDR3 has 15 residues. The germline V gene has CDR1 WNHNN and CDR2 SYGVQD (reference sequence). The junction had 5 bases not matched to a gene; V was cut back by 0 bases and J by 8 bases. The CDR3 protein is CASSESASGTYEQFF. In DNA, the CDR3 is TGCGCCAGCAGTGAGTCGGCTAGCGGGACGTATGAGCAGTTCTTC.

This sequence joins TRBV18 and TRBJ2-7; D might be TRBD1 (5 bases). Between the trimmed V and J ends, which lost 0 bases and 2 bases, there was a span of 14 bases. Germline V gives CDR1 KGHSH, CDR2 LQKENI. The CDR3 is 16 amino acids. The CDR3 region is CASSPPSISTAYEQYF. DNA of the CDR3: TGTGCCAGCTCACCACCGTCGATATCGACAGCCTACGAGCAGTACTTC.

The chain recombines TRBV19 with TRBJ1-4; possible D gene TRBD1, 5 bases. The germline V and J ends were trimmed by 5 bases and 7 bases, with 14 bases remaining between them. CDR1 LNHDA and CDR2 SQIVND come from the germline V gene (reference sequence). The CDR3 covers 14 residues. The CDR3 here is CASSSDRGGEKLFF. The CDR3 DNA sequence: TGTGCCAGTAGTTCGGATAGGGGAGGTGAAAAACTGTTTTTT.

CDR3 region: CASSPGPSDEQFF. CDR3 DNA sequence: TGCGCCAGCAGCCCGGGACCGAGCGATGAGCAGTTCTTC. The chain employs TRBV5-1 and TRBJ2-1; D possibly matches TRBD1 or TRBD2 (5 bases each). Looked up from germline, CDR1 is SGHRS and CDR2 is YFSETQ. The CDR3 sequence is 13 residues long. V was trimmed by 4 bases and J by 8 bases, leaving 13 bases between them. Supplemented by reference TRBV5-1 and TRBJ2-1, the full variable domain reads KAGVTQTPRYLIKTRGQQVTLSCSPISGHRSVSWYQQTPGQGLQFLFEYFSETQRNKGNFPGRFSGRQFSNSRSEMNVSTLELGDSALYLCASSPGPSDEQFFGPGTRLTVL.

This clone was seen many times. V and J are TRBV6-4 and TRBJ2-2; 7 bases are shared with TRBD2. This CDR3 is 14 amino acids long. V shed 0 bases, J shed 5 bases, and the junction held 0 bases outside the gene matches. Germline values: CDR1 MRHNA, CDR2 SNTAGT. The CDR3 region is CASSDSSGTGELFF. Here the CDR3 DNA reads TGTGCCAGCAGTGACTCTAGCGGGACCGGGGAGCTGTTTTTT.

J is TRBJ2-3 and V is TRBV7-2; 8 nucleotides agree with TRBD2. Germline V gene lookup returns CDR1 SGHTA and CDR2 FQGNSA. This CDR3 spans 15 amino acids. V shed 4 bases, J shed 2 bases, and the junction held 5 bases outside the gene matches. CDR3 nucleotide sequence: TGTGCCAGCAGCTCAAGCGGGGGTTACACAGATACGCAGTATTTT. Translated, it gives CASSSSGGYTDTQYF.

The CDR3 sequence is CASSSPGQGSYEQYF. The CDR3 coding sequence is TGTGCCAGCAGTTCTCCGGGACAGGGGTCCTACGAGCAGTACTTC. The chain employs TRBV6-5 and TRBJ2-5; 10 bases are a match to TRBD1. The J call may be wrong; the DNA end is better matched by TRBJ2-7. The CDR3 extends over 15 amino acids. The germline V gene has CDR1 MNHEY and CDR2 SVGAGI.

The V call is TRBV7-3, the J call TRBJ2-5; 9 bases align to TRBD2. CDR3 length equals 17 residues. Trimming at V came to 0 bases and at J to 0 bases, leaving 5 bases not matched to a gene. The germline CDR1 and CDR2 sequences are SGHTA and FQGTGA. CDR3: CASSLTALAGNQETQYF. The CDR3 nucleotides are TGTGCCAGCAGCTTAACGGCTCTAGCGGGGAACCAAGAGACCCAGTACTTC. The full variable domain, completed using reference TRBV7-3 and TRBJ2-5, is GAGVSQTPSNKVTEKGKYVELRCDPISGHTALYWYRQSLGQGPEFLIYFQGTGAADDSGLPNDRFFAVRPEGSVSTLKIQRTERGDSAVYLCASSLTALAGNQETQYFGPGTRLLVL.

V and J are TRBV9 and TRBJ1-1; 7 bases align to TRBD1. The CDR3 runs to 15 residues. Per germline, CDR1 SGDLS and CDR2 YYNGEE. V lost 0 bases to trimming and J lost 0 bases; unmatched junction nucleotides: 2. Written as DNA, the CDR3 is TGTGCCAGCAGCGTAGGGCAGGGGGTGAACACTGAAGCTTTCTTT. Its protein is CASSVGQGVNTEAFF.

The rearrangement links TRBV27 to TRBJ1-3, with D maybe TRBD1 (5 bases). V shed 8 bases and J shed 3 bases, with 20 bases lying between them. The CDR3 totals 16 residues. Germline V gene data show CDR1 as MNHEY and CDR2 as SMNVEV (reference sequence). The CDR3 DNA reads TGTGCCAGCGGCTCCGGTGCAGGGCTTAGTGGAAACACCATATATTTT. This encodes CASGSGAGLSGNTIYF.

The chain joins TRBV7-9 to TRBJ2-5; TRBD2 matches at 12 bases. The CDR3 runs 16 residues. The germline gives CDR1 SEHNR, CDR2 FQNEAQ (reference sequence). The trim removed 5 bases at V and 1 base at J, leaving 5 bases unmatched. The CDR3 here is CASSPGLAGTQETQYF. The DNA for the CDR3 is TGTGCCAGCAGCCCAGGACTAGCGGGGACCCAAGAGACCCAGTACTTC.

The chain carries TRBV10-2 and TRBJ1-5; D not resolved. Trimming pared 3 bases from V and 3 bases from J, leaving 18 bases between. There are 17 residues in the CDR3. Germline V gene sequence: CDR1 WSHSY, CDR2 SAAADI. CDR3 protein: CASSDWPRTLINQPQHF. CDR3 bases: TGCGCCAGCAGTGATTGGCCGAGAACACTCATCAATCAGCCCCAGCATTTT.

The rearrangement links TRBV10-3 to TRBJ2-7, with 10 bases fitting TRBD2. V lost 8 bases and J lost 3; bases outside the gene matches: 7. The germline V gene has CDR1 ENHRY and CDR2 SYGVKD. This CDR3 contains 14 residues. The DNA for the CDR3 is TGTGCCATCGGACCCTTAGCGGGGGGCTACGAGCAGTACTTC. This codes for CAIGPLAGGYEQYF.

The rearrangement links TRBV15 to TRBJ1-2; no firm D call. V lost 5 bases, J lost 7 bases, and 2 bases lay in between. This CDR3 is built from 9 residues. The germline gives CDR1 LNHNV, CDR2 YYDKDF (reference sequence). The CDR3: CATSFGYTF. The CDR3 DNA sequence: TGTGCCACCAGCTTTGGCTACACCTTC.

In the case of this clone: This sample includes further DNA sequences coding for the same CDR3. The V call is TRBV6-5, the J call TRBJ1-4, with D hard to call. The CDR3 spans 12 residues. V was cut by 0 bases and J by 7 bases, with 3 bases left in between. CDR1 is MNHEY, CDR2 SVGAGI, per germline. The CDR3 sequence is CASSYSGEKLFF. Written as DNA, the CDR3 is TGTGCCAGCAGTTACTCTGGTGAAAAACTGTTTTTT.

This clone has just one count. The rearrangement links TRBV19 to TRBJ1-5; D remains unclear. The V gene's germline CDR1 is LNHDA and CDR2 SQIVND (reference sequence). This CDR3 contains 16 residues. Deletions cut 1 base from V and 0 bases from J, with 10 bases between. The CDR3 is CASSIVGRASNQPQHF. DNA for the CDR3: TGTGCCAGTAGTATAGTGGGGAGGGCTAGCAATCAGCCCCAGCATTTT.

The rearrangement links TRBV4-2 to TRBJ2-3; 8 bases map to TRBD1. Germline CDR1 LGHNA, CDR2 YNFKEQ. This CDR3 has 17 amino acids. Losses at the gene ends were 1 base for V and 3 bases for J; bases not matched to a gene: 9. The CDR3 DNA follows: TGTGCCAGCAGCCAAGGTAGGAGGACAGGGACAACAGATACGCAGTATTTT. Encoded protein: CASSQGRRTGTTDTQYF.